Listed below are T cell receptor beta chains from one sample, sequenced in a study of PD-1 blockade in mismatch repair-deficient tumors. Repertoires were generated with immunoSEQ multiplex PCR, while TCRdb's copy carries only in-frame clones and drops some. The profile shows about 130,000 clones, 88% of them singletons. The material was peripheral blood, obtained approximately 72 weeks after starting pembrolizumab. Every receptor here comes from an adult with mismatch repair-deficient cancer. CDR3s include the opening cysteine and the closing phenylalanine or tryptophan. Each record gives: clone size, V gene, J gene, D gene, CDR3 protein, CDR3 DNA. D genes are given only for firm matches. Clone size is shown for a subset of rows, as once, few, many or a class of expanded clone.

few	TRBV18	TRBJ2-7	.	CASSPPASGGRFHEQYF	TGTGCCAGCTCACCACCGGCGTCGGGGGGCAGGTTCCACGAGCAGTACTTC
.	TRBV12-5	TRBJ2-5	TRBD1	CASGKPGHRGDF	TGTGCTAGTGGTAAACCGGGACACAGGGGCGACTTC
.	TRBV5-8	TRBJ2-1	TRBD2	CASSGLAVYNEQFF	TGTGCCAGCAGCGGACTAGCGGTATACAATGAGCAGTTCTTC
.	TRBV6-5	TRBJ1-5	.	CASSSGPAGNQPQHF	TGTGCCAGCAGCTCGGGACCGGCCGGCAATCAGCCCCAGCATTTT
.	TRBV11-3	TRBJ1-2	.	CASSPSGAYYGYTF	TGTGCCAGCAGCCCCTCCGGGGCCTACTATGGCTACACCTTC
.	TRBV2	TRBJ2-3	TRBD2	CASSEWGGHTDTQYF	TGTGCCAGCAGTGAATGGGGGGGTCACACAGATACGCAGTATTTT
.	TRBV12-5	TRBJ2-1	.	CASGLGLTGNEQFF	TGTGCTAGTGGTTTGGGCTTGACCGGGAATGAGCAGTTCTTC
.	TRBV6-5	TRBJ2-7	TRBD2	CASQASGTYEQYF	TGTGCCAGCCAGGCTAGCGGCACCTACGAGCAGTACTTC
.	TRBV5-1	TRBJ1-2	TRBD1	CASSYRDRPGGYTF	TGCGCCAGCAGTTACCGGGACAGGCCGGGTGGCTACACCTTC
.	TRBV11-2	TRBJ2-3	TRBD2	CASSPRLAGSTDTQYF	TGTGCCAGCAGCCCCCGACTAGCGGGGTCCACAGATACGCAGTATTTT
.	TRBV12-1	TRBJ2-2	.	CASSLTGGHTGELFF	TGTGCCAGCAGCTTAACAGGGGGCCACACCGGGGAGCTGTTTTTT
few	TRBV6-5	TRBJ1-1	TRBD1	CASSYSGTGPEAFF	TGTGCCAGCAGTTACTCCGGGACAGGGCCCGAAGCTTTCTTT
.	TRBV5-1	TRBJ2-3	TRBD2	CASSSGVSGSTDTQYF	TGCGCCAGCAGCTCCGGGGTTAGCGGGAGCACAGATACGCAGTATTTT
once	TRBV19	TRBJ1-1	TRBD1	CASSIKAGQPSTEAFF	TGTGCCAGTAGTATTAAAGCGGGACAGCCATCCACTGAAGCTTTCTTT
.	TRBV30	TRBJ2-1	.	CAWSTILRDAGMVDNEQFF	TGTGCCTGGAGTACGATTTTAAGGGACGCGGGAATGGTAGATAATGAGCAGTTCTTC
few	TRBV4-1	TRBJ2-7	TRBD2	CASSTGGLEQYF	TGCGCCAGTTCTACGGGAGGCCTCGAGCAGTACTTC
.	TRBV5-4	TRBJ2-1	TRBD2	CASNPGGRAYNEQFF	TGTGCCAGCAATCCGGGCGGGAGGGCTTACAATGAGCAGTTCTTC
.	TRBV30	TRBJ2-5	.	CAWSVLRVETQYF	TGTGCCTGGAGTGTACTCAGGGTTGAGACCCAGTACTTC
.	TRBV29-1	TRBJ2-7	TRBD2	CSAAVAGTLYEQYF	TGCAGCGCAGCGGTAGCGGGGACCCTCTACGAGCAGTACTTC
.	TRBV27	TRBJ2-3	.	CASSLSPDTQYF	TGTGCCAGCAGTTTATCCCCCGATACGCAGTATTTT
.	TRBV5-6	TRBJ2-5	.	CASSLVSGHPFKTQYF	TGTGCCAGCAGCTTGGTTTCGGGACATCCATTCAAGACCCAGTACTTC
.	TRBV5-1	TRBJ2-3	.	CASSLSSATDTQYF	TGCGCCAGCAGCTTGAGCAGCGCGACAGATACGCAGTATTTT
.	TRBV30	TRBJ2-7	.	CAWSLGVARSSYEQYF	TGTGCCTGGAGCTTGGGGGTAGCCAGGAGCTCCTACGAGCAGTACTTC
.	TRBV11-3	TRBJ2-7	.	CASSFKTGSGSYEQYF	TGTGCCAGCTCGTTTAAAACAGGATCCGGGTCCTACGAGCAGTACTTC
.	TRBV27	TRBJ2-7	TRBD2	CASKSGTSGTHEQYF	TGTGCCAGCAAATCGGGCACTAGCGGGACCCACGAGCAGTACTTC